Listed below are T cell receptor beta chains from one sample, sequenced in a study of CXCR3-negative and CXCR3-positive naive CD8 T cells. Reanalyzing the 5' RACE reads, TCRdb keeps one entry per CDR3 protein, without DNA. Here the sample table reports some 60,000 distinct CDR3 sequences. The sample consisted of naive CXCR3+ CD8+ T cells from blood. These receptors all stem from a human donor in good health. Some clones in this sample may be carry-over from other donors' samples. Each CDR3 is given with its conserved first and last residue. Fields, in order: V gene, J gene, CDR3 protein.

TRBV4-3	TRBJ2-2	CASSQDWLAGANTGELFF
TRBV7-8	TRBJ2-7	CASSLDAGSYEQYF
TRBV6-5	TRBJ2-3	CASAQGGGAGDTQYF
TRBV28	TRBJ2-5	CASSFRDSQGVQYF
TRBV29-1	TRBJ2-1	CSVEDVSGYNEKFF
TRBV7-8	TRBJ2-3	CASSGTSGGIADTQYF
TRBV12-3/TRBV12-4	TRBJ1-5	CASSFQGNGQPQHF
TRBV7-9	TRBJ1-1	CASRRLTGGVGNTEAFF
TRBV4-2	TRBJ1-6	CASSPSSLPLHF
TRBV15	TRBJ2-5	CATSRDGEGETQYF
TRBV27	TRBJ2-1	CASSPSGRINEQFF
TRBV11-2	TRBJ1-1	CASSLSFRANTEAFF
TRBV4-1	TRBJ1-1	CASSPRTGGILNTEAFF
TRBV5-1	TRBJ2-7	CASRFDSTYEQYF
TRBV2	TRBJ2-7	CASSEAEGDLYEQYF
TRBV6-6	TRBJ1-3	CASSPWNTIYF
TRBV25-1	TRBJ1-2	CASTPEGNYGYTF
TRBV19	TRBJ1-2	CASSATAVYGYTF
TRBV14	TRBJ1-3	CASSQSPYGSGNTIYF
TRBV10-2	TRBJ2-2	CASSGQGANTGELFF